This is a list of T cell receptor beta chains from one sample in a study of T cells in tumors after PD-1 blockade. Only in-frame clones appear in the TCRdb table, and some are missing; sequencing was by immunoSEQ multiplex PCR. In the table there are 4,500 to 7,000 clones, approximately 82% of which are singletons. This sample comprised PBMCs, obtained after anti-PD-1 therapy. These receptors were obtained from a human donor with advanced basal cell or squamous cell carcinoma (not recorded which). The CDR3 runs from the conserved cysteine through the conserved F or W. Each record gives: clone size, D gene, J gene, V gene, CDR3 DNA, CDR3 protein. The D gene is left open where the match is weak. For some rows the clone size is stated as once, few or many, or as a class when expanded; others skip it.

clone size: .
D gene: TRBD1
J gene: TRBJ2-2
V gene: TRBV7-2
CDR3 DNA: TGTGCCAGCAGCTTAAGGGACAGAAACACCGGGGAGCTGTTTTTT
CDR3 protein: CASSLRDRNTGELFF

clone size: .
D gene: TRBD2
J gene: TRBJ2-1
V gene: TRBV7-6
CDR3 DNA: TGTGCCAGCAGCTTATTGCCCCAGACTAGCGGGGGGGGTTACAATGAGCAGTTCTTC
CDR3 protein: CASSLLPQTSGGGYNEQFF

clone size: .
D gene: .
J gene: TRBJ2-1
V gene: TRBV21-1
CDR3 DNA: TGTGCCAGATCAGACCGGGACAGGGGATCCAATGAGCAGTTCTTC
CDR3 protein: CARSDRDRGSNEQFF

clone size: .
D gene: .
J gene: TRBJ1-6
V gene: TRBV10-2
CDR3 DNA: TGCGCCAGCAGTGAAGGGGCCAGAAATTCACCCCTCCACTTT
CDR3 protein: CASSEGARNSPLHF

clone size: .
D gene: .
J gene: TRBJ1-5
V gene: TRBV7-2
CDR3 DNA: TGTGCCAGCAGCTCCGGGACACCTAATCAGCCCCAGCATTTT
CDR3 protein: CASSSGTPNQPQHF

clone size: .
D gene: TRBD2
J gene: TRBJ2-1
V gene: TRBV5-6
CDR3 DNA: TGTGCCAGCAGCTCCACTCTTGCGGGGGGGCACAATGAGCAGTTCTTC
CDR3 protein: CASSSTLAGGHNEQFF

clone size: .
D gene: .
J gene: TRBJ2-3
V gene: TRBV14
CDR3 DNA: TGTGCCAGCAGCCCCACAGGGTTAAGCACAGATACGCAGTATTTT
CDR3 protein: CASSPTGLSTDTQYF

clone size: .
D gene: .
J gene: TRBJ1-1
V gene: TRBV2
CDR3 DNA: TGTGCCAGCAGTGAATTCCTACAGGAAGCTTTCTTT
CDR3 protein: CASSEFLQEAFF

clone size: .
D gene: TRBD2
J gene: TRBJ2-3
V gene: TRBV5-1
CDR3 DNA: TGCGCCAGCAGCCCAGTCCCGGGGCGGGGGACCGATACGCAGTATTTT
CDR3 protein: CASSPVPGRGTDTQYF

clone size: .
D gene: TRBD1
J gene: TRBJ1-5
V gene: TRBV30
CDR3 DNA: TGTGCCTGGAGTGCCCGGTTGGGACAGGGCTACAATCAGCCCCAGCATTTT
CDR3 protein: CAWSARLGQGYNQPQHF

clone size: .
D gene: .
J gene: TRBJ1-5
V gene: TRBV30
CDR3 DNA: TGTGCCTGGAGCTCCGGGGGACGTAGCAATCAGCCCCAGCATTTT
CDR3 protein: CAWSSGGRSNQPQHF

clone size: once
D gene: TRBD2
J gene: TRBJ2-2
V gene: TRBV6-4
CDR3 DNA: TGTGCCAGCAGGGGACTAGCGGGGGGCACGAACACCGGGGAGCTGTTTTTT
CDR3 protein: CASRGLAGGTNTGELFF

clone size: .
D gene: TRBD2
J gene: TRBJ2-3
V gene: TRBV20-1
CDR3 DNA: TGCAGTGCTAGTGGGGGCGGGGGGGCCACAGATACGCAGTATTTT
CDR3 protein: CSASGGGGATDTQYF

clone size: .
D gene: TRBD1
J gene: TRBJ2-2
V gene: TRBV19
CDR3 DNA: TGTGCCAGTAGTATCCAGACAGGGGGAAACACCGGGGAGCTGTTTTTT
CDR3 protein: CASSIQTGGNTGELFF

clone size: once
D gene: TRBD1
J gene: TRBJ2-3
V gene: TRBV6-1
CDR3 DNA: TGTGCCAGCAGTGAGCCCAGGGGGCCGACAGATACGCAGTATTTT
CDR3 protein: CASSEPRGPTDTQYF

clone size: .
D gene: TRBD2
J gene: TRBJ2-1
V gene: TRBV11-3
CDR3 DNA: TGTGCCAGCAGCTTGGGACTAGCGGGGGGCTACAATGAGCAGTTCTTC
CDR3 protein: CASSLGLAGGYNEQFF

clone size: .
D gene: .
J gene: TRBJ2-1
V gene: TRBV27
CDR3 DNA: TGTGCCAGCAATTCCCCAGGATACAATGAGCAGTTCTTC
CDR3 protein: CASNSPGYNEQFF

clone size: .
D gene: TRBD2
J gene: TRBJ2-1
V gene: TRBV5-4
CDR3 DNA: TGTGCCAGCAGCCGACTCAGCGGGGGGGCGAGCAATGAGCAGTTCTTC
CDR3 protein: CASSRLSGGASNEQFF

clone size: .
D gene: .
J gene: TRBJ1-1
V gene: TRBV3-1/TRBV3-2
CDR3 DNA: TGTGCCAGCAGCCAGCTGATTTGGGAGCGGCTGAACACTGAAGCTTTCTTT
CDR3 protein: CASSQLIWERLNTEAFF

clone size: .
D gene: .
J gene: TRBJ2-1
V gene: TRBV27
CDR3 DNA: TGTGCCAGCAGTGTTACCGGGACCTGGGTTCAAAATGAGCAGTTCTTC
CDR3 protein: CASSVTGTWVQNEQFF

clone size: .
D gene: .
J gene: TRBJ2-2
V gene: TRBV3-1/TRBV3-2
CDR3 DNA: TGTGCCAGCAACCCGGGGGAAATTGGGGCGGGCACCGGGGAGCTGTTTTTT
CDR3 protein: CASNPGEIGAGTGELFF

clone size: .
D gene: .
J gene: TRBJ2-1
V gene: TRBV3-1/TRBV3-2
CDR3 DNA: TGTGCCAGCAGCCAAGTAACCCCCGTAGGCAGCTCCTACAATGAGCAGTTCTTC
CDR3 protein: CASSQVTPVGSSYNEQFF

clone size: .
D gene: TRBD1
J gene: TRBJ1-6
V gene: TRBV2
CDR3 DNA: TGTGCCAGCAGTGGCCGCAGGGGGCTGTATAATTCACCCCTCCACTTT
CDR3 protein: CASSGRRGLYNSPLHF

clone size: .
D gene: .
J gene: TRBJ2-5
V gene: TRBV21-1
CDR3 DNA: TGTGCCATCATCAAAAGTTCGATACTAGCGGGGGGGACCCAGGGAGAGACCCAGTACTTC
CDR3 protein: CAIIKSSILAGGTQGETQYF

clone size: .
D gene: .
J gene: TRBJ1-6
V gene: TRBV7-6
CDR3 DNA: TGTGCCAGCAGCTTAGGGGGTAGGGGTTCGAATTCACCCCTCCACTTT
CDR3 protein: CASSLGGRGSNSPLHF

clone size: .
D gene: .
J gene: TRBJ2-2
V gene: TRBV19
CDR3 DNA: TGTGTCACCGCCCGGGGACCCGGGGAGCTGTTTTTT
CDR3 protein: CVTARGPGELFF

clone size: .
D gene: TRBD1
J gene: TRBJ2-1
V gene: TRBV18
CDR3 DNA: TGTGCCAGCTCGCCTAGACAGGGCCCCAATGAGCAGTTCTTC
CDR3 protein: CASSPRQGPNEQFF

clone size: .
D gene: TRBD1
J gene: TRBJ1-2
V gene: TRBV18
CDR3 DNA: TGTGCCAGCTCACCGTCCGGGACAGGGGTAGCTAACTATGGCTACACCTTC
CDR3 protein: CASSPSGTGVANYGYTF

clone size: .
D gene: .
J gene: TRBJ2-2
V gene: TRBV7-9
CDR3 DNA: TGTGCCAGCAGCTTACTAGGCGAATCCGGGGAGCTGTTTTTT
CDR3 protein: CASSLLGESGELFF

clone size: .
D gene: TRBD2
J gene: TRBJ2-1
V gene: TRBV7-2
CDR3 DNA: TGTGCCAGCCGCCCAGCGGGGTTAACCTACAATGAGCAGTTCTTC
CDR3 protein: CASRPAGLTYNEQFF

clone size: .
D gene: .
J gene: TRBJ1-1
V gene: TRBV7-9
CDR3 DNA: TGTGCCAGCCATATGTTCGGCACTGAAGCTTTCTTT
CDR3 protein: CASHMFGTEAFF

clone size: .
D gene: TRBD1
J gene: TRBJ1-5
V gene: TRBV19
CDR3 DNA: TGTGCCAGTAGTCAGGGGGGAAGCAATCAGCCCCAGCATTTT
CDR3 protein: CASSQGGSNQPQHF

clone size: few
D gene: .
J gene: TRBJ2-3
V gene: TRBV29-1
CDR3 DNA: TGCAGCGTTCGGGGCAGGAGGCCGCTCCCAGATACGCAGTATTTT
CDR3 protein: CSVRGRRPLPDTQYF

clone size: once
D gene: TRBD1
J gene: TRBJ1-1
V gene: TRBV18
CDR3 DNA: TGTGCCAGCTCACCACTGGACAGGGAGACTGAAGCTTTCTTT
CDR3 protein: CASSPLDRETEAFF

clone size: .
D gene: TRBD1
J gene: TRBJ2-2
V gene: TRBV5-1
CDR3 DNA: TGCGCCAGCAGCGTAGGCCCAGGACAGGGGGTGTCCGGGGAGCTGTTTTTT
CDR3 protein: CASSVGPGQGVSGELFF

clone size: .
D gene: .
J gene: TRBJ2-7
V gene: TRBV19
CDR3 DNA: TGTGCCAGTAGTATAAGTCCTGGCCAAACCTACGAGCAGTACTTC
CDR3 protein: CASSISPGQTYEQYF

clone size: .
D gene: .
J gene: TRBJ2-5
V gene: TRBV3-1/TRBV3-2
CDR3 DNA: TGTGCCAGCAGCCCACTTGGCGGCGGAGTCCGAGAGACCCAGTACTTC
CDR3 protein: CASSPLGGGVRETQYF

clone size: .
D gene: .
J gene: TRBJ1-6
V gene: TRBV7-9
CDR3 DNA: TGTGCCAGCAGTCCCTTTGGTGGGTTCTCACCCCTCCACTTT
CDR3 protein: CASSPFGGFSPLHF

clone size: .
D gene: .
J gene: TRBJ1-6
V gene: TRBV18
CDR3 DNA: TGTGCCAGCTCACCACGGGCCGATTCACCCCTCCACTTT
CDR3 protein: CASSPRADSPLHF

clone size: once
D gene: .
J gene: TRBJ2-1
V gene: TRBV6-6
CDR3 DNA: TGTGCCAGCAGCCCACAGGTTTCGGCCTACAATGAGCAGTTCTTC
CDR3 protein: CASSPQVSAYNEQFF

clone size: .
D gene: TRBD2
J gene: TRBJ2-7
V gene: TRBV7-9
CDR3 DNA: TGTGCCGGCCGACGTAGCGGGGGTTCCGGCGAGCAGTACTTC
CDR3 protein: CAGRRSGGSGEQYF

clone size: .
D gene: .
J gene: TRBJ1-4
V gene: TRBV9
CDR3 DNA: TGTGCCAGCAGCGTATGGGGGAATGGTAGTGAAAAACTGTTTTTT
CDR3 protein: CASSVWGNGSEKLFF

clone size: .
D gene: TRBD1
J gene: TRBJ2-2
V gene: TRBV4-3
CDR3 DNA: TGCGCCAGCAGCCTCCAAGACAGGGGGACCGGGGAGCTGTTTTTT
CDR3 protein: CASSLQDRGTGELFF

clone size: few
D gene: .
J gene: TRBJ1-3
V gene: TRBV21-1
CDR3 DNA: TGTGCCAGCAGCAAAGGACAGACGGGTCGGTTT
CDR3 protein: CASSKGQTGRF

clone size: .
D gene: .
J gene: TRBJ2-5
V gene: TRBV7-8
CDR3 DNA: TGTGCCTCATTGGGGCAGGAAGAGACCCAGTACTTC
CDR3 protein: CASLGQEETQYF

clone size: .
D gene: .
J gene: TRBJ2-2
V gene: TRBV2
CDR3 DNA: TGTGCCAGCAGTGATTGGGTGCTGGACACCGGGGAGCTGTTTTTT
CDR3 protein: CASSDWVLDTGELFF